A single T cell receptor (beta chain) is shown here with its context. Its specificity is unknown. A much larger clone differs from this one at a single base, so this may be a read error. These data belong to a study of shared clonotypes between healthy human individuals. Points from the study as a whole: Donor scarcity curtailed the genetic and exposure-history diversity represented herein.

Germline CDR1 reads SGHAT; CDR2 reads FQNNGV. This CDR3 is built from 13 residues. V shed 4 bases, J shed 7 bases, and the junction held 5 bases outside the gene matches. For unsorted PBMC, 300 ng DNA per replicate equaled some 33,000 T cell genomes. The authors sequenced unsorted PBMC DNA on ten immunoSEQ deep assay plates. Some clones are missing from TCRdb's copy, which holds only in-frame ones; the method was immunoSEQ multiplex PCR. Seen here are nearly 500,000 clones, about 79% observed once, and the top ten hold 10% to 15%. Unsorted samples drew genomic DNA from some 82 million PBMCs. V and J are TRBV11-2 and TRBJ2-7; 9 nucleotides align to TRBD1. The sample comprised PBMCs. The sequence derives from a woman aged 40 to 49 in good health. Some clones in this sample may be carry-over from other donors' samples. CDR3 DNA: TGTGCCAGCAGCTGGACAGGGGTGGGGGAGCAGTACTTC. Translating gives CASSWTGVGEQYF.